These T cell receptor beta chains were read from a single sample in a study of a mutant IDH1 vaccine in newly diagnosed glioma. Their antigens remain unidentified. Libraries were prepared by immunoSEQ multiplex PCR; TCRdb keeps only in-frame clonotypes and omits some of them. The table has about 32,000 clones, 70% to 85% seen once; the top ten hold about 16%. Sequences were derived from PBMCs, sampled from a glioma patient whose treatment included an IDH1 peptide vaccine. All receptors come from a man younger than 40 with glioma. Each CDR3 is given with its conserved first and last residue. The order of the fields is J gene, V gene, CDR3 length, clone size, D gene, CDR3 DNA, CDR3 protein. D genes are given only for firm matches. The size field is filled for only some rows; it gives once, few, many or a size class.

>TRBJ2-7|TRBV30|13|NA|NA
TGTGCCTGGAGGTATGGGACCTTTCGAGAGCAGTACTTC
CAWRYGTFREQYF
>TRBJ1-2|TRBV5-3|14|NA|NA
TGTGCCAGAAGCTTGTGGGGCCAGGGAAATGGCTACACCTTC
CARSLWGQGNGYTF
>TRBJ1-5|TRBV29-1|14|few|NA
TGCAGCGTCCAAACAGGGAATAGCAATCAGCCCCAGCATTTT
CSVQTGNSNQPQHF
>TRBJ2-5|TRBV9|19|NA|TRBD1
TGTGCCAGCAGCGTAGCTCCCTCGGGGACAGCCACTCCCCAAGAGACCCAGTACTTC
CASSVAPSGTATPQETQYF
>TRBJ1-1|TRBV2|14|NA|NA
TGTGCCAGCAGTGATCAGGGATGGGGAACTGAAGCTTTCTTT
CASSDQGWGTEAFF
>TRBJ1-2|TRBV7-9|15|NA|TRBD1
TGTGCCAGCAGCTTAGGTAGAGGGGGCACCTATGGCTACACCTTC
CASSLGRGGTYGYTF
>TRBJ2-7|TRBV7-2|15|NA|NA
TGTGCCAGCAGCTCTAGGACAGGGAGGGTCTACGAGCAGTACTTC
CASSSRTGRVYEQYF
>TRBJ2-7|TRBV11-2|10|NA|NA
TGTGCCAGCAGCTATGTCGAGCAGTACTTC
CASSYVEQYF
>TRBJ2-5|TRBV4-2|14|NA|NA
TGTGCCAGCAGCCAAGGGGACGGGCAAGAGACCCAGTACTTC
CASSQGDGQETQYF
>TRBJ1-2|TRBV11-3|14|NA|TRBD1
TGTGCCAGCAGCTTAGATGACAGGGGTTTTGGCTACACCTTC
CASSLDDRGFGYTF
>TRBJ1-4|TRBV9|15|NA|NA
TGTGCCAGCAGCCCCCGGGGAACAACTAATGAAAAACTGTTTTTT
CASSPRGTTNEKLFF
>TRBJ2-1|TRBV5-1|13|few|NA
TGCGCCAGCAGCTCCTTATCCCACAATGAGCAGTTCTTC
CASSSLSHNEQFF
>TRBJ1-2|TRBV5-1|14|NA|TRBD1
TGCGCCAGCAGCCTTGACAGGGGGCTCTATGGCTACACCTTC
CASSLDRGLYGYTF
>TRBJ1-2|TRBV30|13|NA|NA
TGTGCCTGGAGTGTGCAGGGCCTCAGGGGCTACACCTTC
CAWSVQGLRGYTF
>TRBJ2-2|TRBV6-6|13|few|NA
TGTGCCAGCAGTCCTAGCGACGCCGGGGAGCTGTTTTTT
CASSPSDAGELFF
>TRBJ1-1|TRBV9|15|NA|NA
TGTGCCAGCAGCGTAGTTTCGGGACAAGGCACTGAAGCTTTCTTT
CASSVVSGQGTEAFF
>TRBJ1-1|TRBV25-1|12|once|NA
TGTGCCAGCAGTGAATTCGGGACCGAAGCTTTCTTT
CASSEFGTEAFF
>TRBJ2-6|TRBV19|16|NA|NA
TGTGCCAGTACCTCCGGGACGGCCTCTGGGGCCAACGTCCTGACTTTC
CASTSGTASGANVLTF
>TRBJ2-2|TRBV5-1|15|NA|TRBD2
TGCGCCAGCAGCATAAGCGGGACGAACACCGGGGAGCTGTTTTTT
CASSISGTNTGELFF
>TRBJ2-1|TRBV6-4|13|few|NA
TGTGCCAGCAGTGACCGGGGGTACAATGAGCAGTTCTTC
CASSDRGYNEQFF
>TRBJ1-5|TRBV18|15|NA|NA
TGTGCCAGCTCCATGAGGGGGACGGACAATCAGCCCCAGCATTTT
CASSMRGTDNQPQHF
>TRBJ2-3|TRBV7-9|16|NA|NA
TGTGCCAGCAGCTCGCGGTCAGGAGACCGCACAGATACGCAGTATTTT
CASSSRSGDRTDTQYF
>TRBJ2-7|TRBV5-6|11|NA|NA
TGTGCCAGCAGCTTGGGGCACGAGCAGTACTTC
CASSLGHEQYF
>TRBJ2-7|TRBV27|14|NA|TRBD1
TGTGCCAGCAGCACCGGGACAGGGGGCTGGGAGCAGTACTTC
CASSTGTGGWEQYF
>TRBJ1-1|TRBV19|16|NA|NA
TGTGCCAGTAGCCTTTTTATCGTTCAGGGTTACACTGAAGCTTTCTTT
CASSLFIVQGYTEAFF
>TRBJ1-2|TRBV9|14|NA|TRBD1
TGTGCCAGCAGCCCGAGGACAGGGGGCTATGGCTACACCTTC
CASSPRTGGYGYTF
>TRBJ2-3|TRBV19|15|NA|TRBD2
TGTGCCAGTAGTTTACTAGCGGTGGCGACAGATACGCAGTATTTT
CASSLLAVATDTQYF
>TRBJ2-5|TRBV7-6|14|once|TRBD1
TGTGCCAGCAGCTTATTTGGGACAGGGGAGACCCAGTACTTC
CASSLFGTGETQYF
>TRBJ2-7|TRBV20-1|11|NA|TRBD1
TGCAGTGCTTCAGGGGGCTACGAGCAGTACTTC
CSASGGYEQYF
>TRBJ2-7|TRBV5-6|13|NA|NA
TGTGCCAGCAGCTTGCTCGGAGCCTACGAGCAGTACTTC
CASSLLGAYEQYF
>TRBJ2-3|TRBV14|13|NA|NA
TGTGCCAGCAGCCAAGATCAGGTAGATACGCAGTATTTT
CASSQDQVDTQYF
>TRBJ2-1|TRBV29-1|14|NA|NA
TGCAGCGTTGGCTCTGTGAGTCCCTACAATGAGCAGTTCTTC
CSVGSVSPYNEQFF
>TRBJ1-1|TRBV5-1|12|NA|NA
TGCGCCAGTCGGACCTCGAACACTGAAGCTTTCTTT
CASRTSNTEAFF
>TRBJ2-7|TRBV6-6|14|NA|NA
TGTGCCAGCAGTTACTTACGTAAGGGCGGCGAGCAGTACTTC
CASSYLRKGGEQYF
>TRBJ1-4|TRBV5-1|18|NA|NA
TGCGCCAGCAGCCCCCTGGCCCGCCTGGGTCCGATTAATGAAAAACTGTTTTTT
CASSPLARLGPINEKLFF
>TRBJ1-3|TRBV2|14|NA|NA
TGTGCCAGGGGGAGGCTCCTCTCTGGAAACACCATATATTTT
CARGRLLSGNTIYF
>TRBJ1-2|TRBV12-5|14|once|TRBD1
TGTGCTAGTGGCTTCGGGACAGGGGCAGATGGCTACACCTTC
CASGFGTGADGYTF
>TRBJ1-2|TRBV30|14|NA|NA
TGTGCCTGGAGTGAGGGAGCGGTGCGGGGTGGCTACACCTTC
CAWSEGAVRGGYTF
>TRBJ1-5|TRBV7-9|12|NA|NA
TGTGCCAGCAGCTTAGAAAATCAGCCCCAGCATTTT
CASSLENQPQHF
>TRBJ1-5|TRBV5-8|18|NA|NA
TGTGCCAGCAGCTTGGCGGTTTACGGGGTCGGAAGCAATCAGCCCCAGCATTTT
CASSLAVYGVGSNQPQHF
>TRBJ2-7|TRBV6-1|15|NA|NA
TGTGCCAGCAGTATAAAAAGGGGAGGGGGTACCGAGCAGTACTTC
CASSIKRGGGTEQYF
>TRBJ1-2|TRBV5-1|12|NA|NA
TGCGCCAGCAGCTTGAATTCCGATGGCTACACCTTC
CASSLNSDGYTF
>TRBJ2-7|TRBV19|16|medium-sized|NA
TGTGCCAGTAGTATTGTTGGTGGACCTGACTCCTACGAGCAGTACTTC
CASSIVGGPDSYEQYF
>TRBJ2-3|TRBV5-1|15|NA|TRBD1
TGCGCCAGCAGCTCAGGGACAGGGGGCACAGATACGCAGTATTTT
CASSSGTGGTDTQYF
>TRBJ1-1|TRBV10-1|13|few|NA
TGCGCCAGCAGCGCTACAGGGAACACTGAAGCTTTCTTT
CASSATGNTEAFF